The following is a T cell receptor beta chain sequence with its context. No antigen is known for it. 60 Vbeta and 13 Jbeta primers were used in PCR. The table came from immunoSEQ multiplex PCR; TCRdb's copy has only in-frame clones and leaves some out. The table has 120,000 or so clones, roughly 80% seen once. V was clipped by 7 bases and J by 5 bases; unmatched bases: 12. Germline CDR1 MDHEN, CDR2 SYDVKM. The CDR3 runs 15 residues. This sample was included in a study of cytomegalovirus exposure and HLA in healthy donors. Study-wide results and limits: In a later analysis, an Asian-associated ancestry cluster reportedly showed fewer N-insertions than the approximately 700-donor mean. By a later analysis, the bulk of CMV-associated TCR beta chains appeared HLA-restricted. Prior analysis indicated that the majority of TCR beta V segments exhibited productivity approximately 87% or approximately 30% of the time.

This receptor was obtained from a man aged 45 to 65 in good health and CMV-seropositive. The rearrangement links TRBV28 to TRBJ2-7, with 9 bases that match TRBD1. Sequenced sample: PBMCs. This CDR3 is CASTLAGTGSNEQYF. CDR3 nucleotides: TGTGCCAGCACTCTTGCCGGGACAGGGTCGAACGAGCAGTACTTC.